Included here is one T cell receptor (beta chain) sequence, with context. This clone was picked up one time. The specificity of this receptor is unknown. No much larger clone exists at a distance of one base, and base qualities are not known. The immunoSEQ Assay, a bias-controlled multiplex PCR, was used to amplify TCRbeta CDR3 regions from genomic DNA. Per the source publication's procedure: The number of nucleated cells in each sample was estimated by amplification of reference gene primers within the assay. To quantify the absolute abundance of each unique TCRbeta CDR3 rearrangement, sequence reads were collapsed and filtered. Productive Simpson clonality was computed per sample as the square root of Simpson's diversity index over productive rearrangements. The table was pulled from immuneACCESS by TCRdb, which kept in-frame rearrangements only. Such tables lose some clones; where checked, under half of the loss comes from unresolved V genes, and the rest has no known cause. V and J calls and clone size are as listed in that table; D and trimming were resolved from the DNA. Present in this sample are 120,000 to 150,000 clones, roughly 82% of which were seen just once. The ten largest clones capture around 12% of the sample.

Collaborating institutions collected whole blood in K2EDTA tubes following their own protocols. For TCRbeta analysis, collaborators shipped samples as frozen whole blood, isolated PBMCs, or DNA extracted from either of those sample types. The record originates from a study of blood T cell repertoires in COVID-19 (dated by TCRdb to the early 2020s). About the study as a whole: Collaborator samples came from the United States, Italy and Spain and covered acute and convalescent phases of COVID-19. The material from the prospective study consisted of cDNA or gDNA derived from T cells, B-cell-depleted T cells, or PBMCs. Subjects who had been exposed to COVID-19, were actively infected with it, or had recovered from it provided the deeply sampled blood TCRbeta repertoires that made up the dataset. A freely available public database, intended as a resource for researchers studying the immune response to SARS-CoV-2, is where the repertoires were released. Samples were obtained from the ongoing ImmuneRACE study (first 160 participants) and from approximately 1,200 subjects provided by 6 global collaborators. A de-identified subject ID, COVID-19 status, age in years and sex were almost always included in the sample metadata. HLA class I and class II types, where available, came from metadata supplied by the sample provider rather than from assay-based typing.

The study at large found these results: The amount of clinical and demographic metadata varied by source and participant and was provided uncurated.

This clonotype was obtained from a man aged 80 or over with acute or convalescent COVID-19. The sequenced sample consisted of peripheral blood.

The CDR3 has the sequence CASRVGGYTYEQYF. The sequence in DNA is TGTGCCAGCAGAGTGGGGGGGTACACCTACGAGCAGTACTTC. The chain is encoded by TRBV2 joined to TRBJ2-7, with TRBD2 matching 7 junction bases. Relative to germline, V is missing 6 bases and J is missing 2 bases, with 7 bases of the junction outside any gene match. From a lookup of the germline V gene, CDR1 and CDR2 are SNHLY and FYNNEI. The CDR3 has 14 amino acids, counting the end cysteine and phenylalanine. Solely the CDR3 DNA is kept, with 42 bases framed from the first base.